This T cell receptor beta chain was captured by sequencing in a study of blood T cell repertoires in COVID-19. Study-wide background: PBMCs, B-cell-depleted T cells, or T cells were the source of the cDNA or gDNA that made up the material.

In the authors' workflow: Amplification of reference gene primers provided the estimated nucleated cell counts. This table comes from immunoSEQ multiplex PCR, and its TCRdb copy is limited to in-frame clones, with some not included. Clonal size and the V and J genes are those of that table, whereas D and trimming came from the DNA. The table shows 180,000 or so clones, with around 86% occurring only once. The sequence was obtained from a woman at least 80 years old in a cohort sampled during active or convalescent COVID-19. What was sequenced was peripheral blood.

The CDR3 nucleotides are TGTGCCAGCAGCTTGGCCGAGGGGGCCTACGAGCAGTACTTC. Translation gives CASSLAEGAYEQYF. The V gene is TRBV5-4, the J gene TRBJ2-7; D is perhaps TRBD1 (6 bases). Trimming cost V 0 bases and J 2 bases, with 9 bases left between them. Germline-derived CDR1 and CDR2 are SGHNT and YYREEE (reference sequence). The length of the CDR3 is 14 residues.